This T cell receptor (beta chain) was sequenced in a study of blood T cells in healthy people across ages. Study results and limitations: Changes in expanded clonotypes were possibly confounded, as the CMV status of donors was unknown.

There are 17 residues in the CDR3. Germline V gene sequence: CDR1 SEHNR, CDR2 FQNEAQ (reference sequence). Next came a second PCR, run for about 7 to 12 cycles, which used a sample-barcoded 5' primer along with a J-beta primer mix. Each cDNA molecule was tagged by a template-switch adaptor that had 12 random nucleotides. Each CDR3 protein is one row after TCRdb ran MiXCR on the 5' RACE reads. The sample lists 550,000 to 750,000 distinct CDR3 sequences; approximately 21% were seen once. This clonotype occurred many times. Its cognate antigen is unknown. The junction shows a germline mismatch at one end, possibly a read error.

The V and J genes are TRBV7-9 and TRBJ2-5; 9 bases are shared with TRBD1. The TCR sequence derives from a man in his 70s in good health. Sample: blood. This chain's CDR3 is CASSSRQGVTYQETQYF. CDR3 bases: TGTGCCAGTAGCTCCCGACAGGGGGTGACGTACCAAGAGACCCAGTACTTC.